The 5 T cell receptor beta chains listed next were all sequenced from one sample in a study of CD8 T cells in Susac syndrome. Random hexamers served to reverse transcribe roughly 0.45 to 1 ug RNA. Using its own MiXCR run on the immunoSEQ multiplex PCR reads, TCRdb lists one record per CDR3 protein. The repertoire includes tens of thousands of distinct CDR3 sequences, 96% of them detected once, and 0.11% sits in the top ten. The sequencing sample was made of CD4+ T cells from PBMCs. These receptors were collected from a human donor with multiple sclerosis.

V usage is TRBV7-9 and J usage is TRBJ1-2; 9 nucleotides agree with TRBD1. Per the germline V gene, CDR1 is SEHNR and CDR2 is FQNEAQ (reference sequence). V gave up 5 bases and J gave up 3 bases; unmatched junction bases: 10. The CDR3 runs 16 residues. The CDR3 region is CASSLQPGQGDYGYTF. CDR3 nucleotides: TGTGCCAGCAGCCTCCAACCGGGACAGGGCGACTATGGCTACACCTTC.

This chain connects TRBV11-1 to TRBJ2-1; 8 nucleotides align to TRBD1. Per the germline V gene, CDR1 is SGHAT and CDR2 is FQDESV (reference sequence). The CDR3 runs 15 residues. J was trimmed by 3 bases and V by 4 bases; bases with no gene match: 5. CDR3 loop: CASSYRDRYYNEQFF. The CDR3, as DNA: TGTGCCAGCAGCTACCGGGACAGGTACTACAATGAGCAGTTCTTC.

V gene TRBV29-1 combines with J gene TRBJ2-5, with TRBD1 as a possible D gene (5 bases). V was shortened by 2 bases and J by 6 bases, with 13 bases between the two germline ends. The CDR3 loop spans 13 amino acids. Germline V gives CDR1 SQVTM, CDR2 ANQGSEA. CDR3 amino acids: CSVERRAGQTQYF. The CDR3 nucleotides are TGCAGCGTTGAACGCAGGGCCGGACAGACCCAGTACTTC.

The gene calls are TRBV12-3 or TRBV12-4 and TRBJ2-5; D is perhaps TRBD2 (6 bases). The V gene lost 2 bases and the J gene lost 3 bases, with 10 bases spanning the gap. The CDR3 consists of 14 residues. The CDR3 DNA follows: TGTGCCAGCAGTTTACTAGCGAGAAAAGAGACCCAGTACTTC. Amino acid sequence: CASSLLARKETQYF.

This clonotype was counted a single time. V usage is TRBV7-3 and J usage is TRBJ2-6; D might be TRBD1 (6 bases). Trimming left V 5 bases short and J 3 bases short, with 17 bases between. Germline V gives CDR1 SGHTA, CDR2 FQGTGA. This CDR3 is 17 amino acids long. The CDR3 protein is CASSHQTQGIGANVLTF. In DNA form, the CDR3 reads TGTGCCAGCAGCCACCAAACTCAGGGGATTGGGGCCAACGTCCTGACTTTC.